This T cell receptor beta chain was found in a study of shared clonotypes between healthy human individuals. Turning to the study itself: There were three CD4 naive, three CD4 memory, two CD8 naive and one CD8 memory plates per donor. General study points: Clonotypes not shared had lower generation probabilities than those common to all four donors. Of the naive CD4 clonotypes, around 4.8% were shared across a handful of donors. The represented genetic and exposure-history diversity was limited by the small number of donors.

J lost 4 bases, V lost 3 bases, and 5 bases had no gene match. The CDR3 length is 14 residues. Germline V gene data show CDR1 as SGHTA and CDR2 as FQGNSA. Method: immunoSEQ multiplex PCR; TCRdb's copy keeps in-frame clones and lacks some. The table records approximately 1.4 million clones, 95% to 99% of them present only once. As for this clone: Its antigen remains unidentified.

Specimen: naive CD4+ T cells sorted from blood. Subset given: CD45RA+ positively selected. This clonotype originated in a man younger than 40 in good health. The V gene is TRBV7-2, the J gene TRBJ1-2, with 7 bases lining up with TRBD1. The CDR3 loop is CASSFDRESYGYTF. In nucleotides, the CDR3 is TGTGCCAGCAGCTTCGACAGGGAGAGCTATGGCTACACCTTC. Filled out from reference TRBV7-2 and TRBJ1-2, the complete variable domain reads GAGVSQSPSNKVTEKGKDVELRCDPISGHTALYWYRQSLGQGLEFLIYFQGNSAPDKSGLPSDRFSAERTGGSVSTLTIQRTQQEDSAVYLCASSFDRESYGYTFGSGTRLTVV.